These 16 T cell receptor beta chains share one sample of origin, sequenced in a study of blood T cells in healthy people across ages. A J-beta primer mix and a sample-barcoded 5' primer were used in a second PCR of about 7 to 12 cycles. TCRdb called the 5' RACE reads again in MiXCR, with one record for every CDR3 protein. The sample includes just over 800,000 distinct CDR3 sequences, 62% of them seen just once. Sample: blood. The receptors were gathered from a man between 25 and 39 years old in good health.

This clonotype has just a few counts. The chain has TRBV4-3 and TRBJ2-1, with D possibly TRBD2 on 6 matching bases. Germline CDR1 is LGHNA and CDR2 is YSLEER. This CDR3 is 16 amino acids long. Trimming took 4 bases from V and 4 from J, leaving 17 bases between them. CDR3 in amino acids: CASSPLEGQFYNEQFF. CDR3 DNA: TGCGCCAGCAGCCCCCTGGAGGGTCAGTTTTACAATGAGCAGTTCTTC.

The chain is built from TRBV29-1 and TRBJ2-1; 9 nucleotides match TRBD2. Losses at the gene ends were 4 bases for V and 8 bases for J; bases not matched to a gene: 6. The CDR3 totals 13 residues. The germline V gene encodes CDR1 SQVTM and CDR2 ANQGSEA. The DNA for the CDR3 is TGCAGCGTTGTTGGACTAGCGAGGTATGAGCAGTTCTTC. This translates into CSVVGLARYEQFF.

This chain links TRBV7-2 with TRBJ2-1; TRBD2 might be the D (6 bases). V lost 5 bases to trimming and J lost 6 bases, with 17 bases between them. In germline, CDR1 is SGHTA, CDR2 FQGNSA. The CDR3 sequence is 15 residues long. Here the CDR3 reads CASSPISGTCNEQFF. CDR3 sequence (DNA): TGTGCCAGCAGCCCAATTAGCGGAACCTGCAATGAGCAGTTCTTC.

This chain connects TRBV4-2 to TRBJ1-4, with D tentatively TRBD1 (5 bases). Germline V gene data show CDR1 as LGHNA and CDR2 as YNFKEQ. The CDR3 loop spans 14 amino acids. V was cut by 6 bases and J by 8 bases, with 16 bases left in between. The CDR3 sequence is CASSRDPGEEKLFF. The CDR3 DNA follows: TGTGCCAGCAGTCGGGACCCGGGTGAGGAAAAACTGTTTTTT.

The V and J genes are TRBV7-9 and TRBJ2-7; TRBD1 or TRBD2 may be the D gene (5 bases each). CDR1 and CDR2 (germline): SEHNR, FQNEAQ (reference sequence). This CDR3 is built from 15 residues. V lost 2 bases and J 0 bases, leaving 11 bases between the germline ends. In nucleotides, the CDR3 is TGTGCCAGCAGCTTATATAGGGACGACTCCTACGAGCAGTACTTC. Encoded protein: CASSLYRDDSYEQYF.

CDR3 in amino acids: CASSLRGASPPDEQFF. DNA for the CDR3: TGTGCCAGCAGCTTGCGGGGGGCCTCCCCCCCTGATGAGCAGTTCTTC. V gene TRBV11-2 combines with J gene TRBJ2-1; 8 nucleotides agree with TRBD2. CDR1 SGHAT and CDR2 FQNNGV come from the germline V gene. The CDR3 is made up of 16 amino acids. V was clipped by 3 bases and J by 8 bases; unmatched bases: 12.

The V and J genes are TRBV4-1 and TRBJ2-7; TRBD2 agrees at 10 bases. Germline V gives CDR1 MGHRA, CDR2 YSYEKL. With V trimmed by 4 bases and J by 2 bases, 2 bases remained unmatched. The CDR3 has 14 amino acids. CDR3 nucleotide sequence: TGCGCCAGCAGCCCACTAGCGGGGACCTACGAGCAGTACTTC. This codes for CASSPLAGTYEQYF.

CDR3 bases: TGTGCCGCAACGGGACAGAATAACTACGAGCAGTACTTC. It encodes CAATGQNNYEQYF. The chain employs TRBV10-3 and TRBJ2-7; the match to TRBD1 covers 7 bases. The V and J ends lost 11 bases and 3 bases, in that order; junction bases with no gene match: 10. Germline V gene sequence: CDR1 ENHRY, CDR2 SYGVKD. CDR3 length equals 13 residues.

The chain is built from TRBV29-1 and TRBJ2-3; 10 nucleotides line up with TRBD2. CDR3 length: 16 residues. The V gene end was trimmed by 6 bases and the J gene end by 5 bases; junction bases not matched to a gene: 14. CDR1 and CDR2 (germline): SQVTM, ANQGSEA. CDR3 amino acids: CSVGGVAGGRGDTQYF. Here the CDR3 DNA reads TGCAGCGTCGGGGGAGTAGCGGGAGGCCGGGGAGATACGCAGTATTTT.

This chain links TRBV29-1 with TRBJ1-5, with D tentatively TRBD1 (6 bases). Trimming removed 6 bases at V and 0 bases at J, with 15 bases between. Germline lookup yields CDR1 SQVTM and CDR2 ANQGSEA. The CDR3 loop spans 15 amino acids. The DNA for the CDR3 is TGCAGCGTCTCGGACAGAATTTATAGCAATCAGCCCCAGCATTTT. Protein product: CSVSDRIYSNQPQHF.

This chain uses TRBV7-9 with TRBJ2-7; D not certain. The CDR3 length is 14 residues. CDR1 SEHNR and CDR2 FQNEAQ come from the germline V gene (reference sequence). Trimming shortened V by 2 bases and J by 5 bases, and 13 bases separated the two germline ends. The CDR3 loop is CASSLYGSAHEQYF. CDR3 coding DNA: TGTGCCAGCAGCTTATATGGCTCTGCCCACGAGCAGTACTTC.

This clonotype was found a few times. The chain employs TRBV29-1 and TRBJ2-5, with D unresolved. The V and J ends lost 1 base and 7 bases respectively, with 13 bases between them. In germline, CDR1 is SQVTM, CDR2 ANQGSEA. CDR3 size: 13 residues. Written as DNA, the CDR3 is TGCAGCGTTGAAGGGATAAGTGCAGGGACCCAGTACTTC. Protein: CSVEGISAGTQYF.

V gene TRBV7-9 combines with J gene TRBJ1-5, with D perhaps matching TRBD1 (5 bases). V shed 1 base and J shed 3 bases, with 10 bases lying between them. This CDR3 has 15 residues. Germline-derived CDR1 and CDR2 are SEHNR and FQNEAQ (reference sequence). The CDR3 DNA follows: TGTGCCAGCAGCTTAGAGGGCAGGGCCAATCAGCCCCAGCATTTT. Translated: CASSLEGRANQPQHF. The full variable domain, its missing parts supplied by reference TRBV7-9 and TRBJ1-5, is DTGVSQNPRHKITKRGQNVTFRCDPISEHNRLYWYRQTLGQGPEFLTYFQNEAQLEKSRLLSDRFSAERPKGSFSTLEIQRTEQGDSAMYLCASSLEGRANQPQHFGDGTRLSIL.

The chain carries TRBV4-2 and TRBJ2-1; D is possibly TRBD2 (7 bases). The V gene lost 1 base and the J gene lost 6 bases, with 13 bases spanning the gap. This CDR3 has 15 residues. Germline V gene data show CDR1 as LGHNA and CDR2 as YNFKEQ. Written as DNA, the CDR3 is TGTGCCAGCAGCCAAGCCTGGGGGGGCCCCAATGAGCAGTTCTTC. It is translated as CASSQAWGGPNEQFF.

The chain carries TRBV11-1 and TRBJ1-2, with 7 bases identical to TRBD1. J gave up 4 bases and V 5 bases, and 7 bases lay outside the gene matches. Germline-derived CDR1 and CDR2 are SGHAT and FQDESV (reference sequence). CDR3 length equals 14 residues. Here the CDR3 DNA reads TGTGCCAGCAGCGCAAGACAGGGTGGCTATGGCTACACCTTC. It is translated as CASSARQGGYGYTF.

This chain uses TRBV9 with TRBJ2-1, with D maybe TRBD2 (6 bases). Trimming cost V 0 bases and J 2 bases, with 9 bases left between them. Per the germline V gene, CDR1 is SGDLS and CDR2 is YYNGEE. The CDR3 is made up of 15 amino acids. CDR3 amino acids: CASSVDGEAYNEQFF. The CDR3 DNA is TGTGCCAGCAGCGTAGATGGGGAGGCCTACAATGAGCAGTTCTTC.